The entry below gives a single T cell receptor (beta chain) sequence along with its context. Each CDR3 protein is one row after TCRdb ran MiXCR on the RT-PCR reads. The sample consists of more than 600,000 distinct CDR3 sequences, over 12% of them appearing once. The source of this sequence is a female donor in good health, serving as a healthy control. The sequenced sample consisted of memory CD4+ T cells from blood.

In DNA, the CDR3 is TGTGCCAGCAGCGCCTCAGACAGGGGGGATATCTATGGCTACACCTTC. It yields the protein CASSASDRGDIYGYTF. V usage is TRBV27 and J usage is TRBJ1-2, with 9 positions matching TRBD1. Germline V lookup: CDR1 MNHEY, CDR2 SMNVEV (reference sequence). The length of the CDR3 is 16 residues. J gave up 4 bases and V 6 bases, and 12 bases lay outside the gene matches.